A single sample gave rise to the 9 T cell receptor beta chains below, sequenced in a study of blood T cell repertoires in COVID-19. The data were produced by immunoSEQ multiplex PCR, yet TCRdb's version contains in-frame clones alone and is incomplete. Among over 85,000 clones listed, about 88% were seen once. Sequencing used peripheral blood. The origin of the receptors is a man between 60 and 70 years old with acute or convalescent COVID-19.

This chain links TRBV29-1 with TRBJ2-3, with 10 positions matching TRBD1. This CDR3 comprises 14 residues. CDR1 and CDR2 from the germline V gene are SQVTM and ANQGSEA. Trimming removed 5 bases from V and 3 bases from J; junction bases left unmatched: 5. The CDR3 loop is CSVYDRGPTDTQYF. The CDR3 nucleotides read TGCAGCGTTTATGACAGGGGGCCAACAGATACGCAGTATTTT.

The CDR3 loop reads CASSYSRVYNEQFF. DNA of the CDR3: TGTGCCAGCAGTTACTCGAGGGTATACAATGAGCAGTTCTTC. The chain joins TRBV6-5 to TRBJ2-1, with D tentatively TRBD2 (5 bases). The CDR3 is 14 residues long. The V end lost 0 bases, the J end lost 4 bases, and 7 bases lay between the germline ends. Germline V lookup: CDR1 MNHEY, CDR2 SVGAGI.

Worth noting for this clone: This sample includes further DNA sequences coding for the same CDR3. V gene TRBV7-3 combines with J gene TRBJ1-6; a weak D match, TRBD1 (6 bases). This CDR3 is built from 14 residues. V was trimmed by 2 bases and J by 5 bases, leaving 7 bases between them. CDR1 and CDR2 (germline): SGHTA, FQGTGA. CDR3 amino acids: CASSLGGDNSPLHF. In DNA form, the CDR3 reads TGTGCCAGCAGCTTAGGGGGCGATAATTCACCCCTCCACTTT. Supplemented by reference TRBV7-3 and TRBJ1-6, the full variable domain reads GAGVSQTPSNKVTEKGKYVELRCDPISGHTALYWYRQSLGQGPEFLIYFQGTGAADDSGLPNDRFFAVRPEGSVSTLKIQRTERGDSAVYLCASSLGGDNSPLHFGNGTRLTVT.

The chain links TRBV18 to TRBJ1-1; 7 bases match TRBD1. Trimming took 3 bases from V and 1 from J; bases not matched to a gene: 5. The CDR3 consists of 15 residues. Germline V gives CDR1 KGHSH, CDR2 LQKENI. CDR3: CASSPLGQRNTEAFF. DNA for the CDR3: TGTGCCAGCTCACCTTTGGGACAGCGGAACACTGAAGCTTTCTTT.

The CDR3 bases are TGCGCCAGCAGCCGACGTCCCGGGACAGGGGCGAGCTCTGGAAACACCATATATTTT. Encoded protein: CASSRRPGTGASSGNTIYF. The chain employs TRBV5-1 and TRBJ1-3, with 10 bases aligning to TRBD1. This CDR3 spans 19 amino acids. The germline gives CDR1 SGHRS, CDR2 YFSETQ. After removal of 4 bases from V and 0 bases from J, the junction contained 13 bases not matched to a gene.

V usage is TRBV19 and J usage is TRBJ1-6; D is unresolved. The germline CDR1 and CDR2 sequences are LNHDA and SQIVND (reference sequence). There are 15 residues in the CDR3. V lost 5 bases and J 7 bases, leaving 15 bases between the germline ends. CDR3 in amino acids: CASSVTAVGNSPLHF. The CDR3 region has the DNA TGTGCCAGTAGTGTAACCGCCGTTGGCAATTCACCCCTCCACTTT.

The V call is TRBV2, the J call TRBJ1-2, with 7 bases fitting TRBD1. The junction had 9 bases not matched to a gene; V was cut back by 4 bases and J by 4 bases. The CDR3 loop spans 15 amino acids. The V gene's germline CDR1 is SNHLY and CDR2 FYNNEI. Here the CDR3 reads CASSGQGTKSYGYTF. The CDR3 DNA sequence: TGTGCCAGCAGTGGACAGGGAACAAAGAGCTATGGCTACACCTTC.

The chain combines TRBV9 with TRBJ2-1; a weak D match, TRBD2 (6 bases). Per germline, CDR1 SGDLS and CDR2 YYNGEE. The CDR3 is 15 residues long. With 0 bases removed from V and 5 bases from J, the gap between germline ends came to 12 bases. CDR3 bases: TGTGCCAGCAGCGTAGTGACGGGAGCCAACAATGAGCAGTTCTTC. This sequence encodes CASSVVTGANNEQFF.

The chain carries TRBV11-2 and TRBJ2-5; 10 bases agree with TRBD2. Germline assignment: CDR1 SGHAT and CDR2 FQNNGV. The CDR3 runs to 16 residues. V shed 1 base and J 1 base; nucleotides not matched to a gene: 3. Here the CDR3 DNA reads TGTGCCAGCAGCTTAGGCTCTAGCGGGGGCCAAGAGACCCAGTACTTC. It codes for CASSLGSSGGQETQYF.